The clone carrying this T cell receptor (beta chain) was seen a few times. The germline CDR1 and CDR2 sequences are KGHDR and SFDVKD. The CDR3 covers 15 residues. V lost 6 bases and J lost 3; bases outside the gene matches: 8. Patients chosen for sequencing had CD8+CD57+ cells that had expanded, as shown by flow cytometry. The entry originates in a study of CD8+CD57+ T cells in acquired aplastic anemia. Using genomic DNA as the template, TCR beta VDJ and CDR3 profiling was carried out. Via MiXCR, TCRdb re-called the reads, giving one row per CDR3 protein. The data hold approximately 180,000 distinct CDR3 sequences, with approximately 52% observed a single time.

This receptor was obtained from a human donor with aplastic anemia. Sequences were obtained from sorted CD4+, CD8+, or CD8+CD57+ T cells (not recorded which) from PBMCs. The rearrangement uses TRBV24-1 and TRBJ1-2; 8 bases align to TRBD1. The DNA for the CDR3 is TGTGCCACCAGTCCCGCTGGGGACAGGCACTATGGCTACACCTTC. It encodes CATSPAGDRHYGYTF.